Presented here are 29 T cell receptor beta chains from one specimen sequenced in a study of glioma-infiltrating T cells. Amplification of TCR alpha and beta CDR3 regions from RNA used iRepertoire nested multiplex PCR. TCRdb used MiXCR to reprocess the multiplex PCR reads, holding one entry per CDR3 protein. This table has about 4,000 distinct CDR3 sequences, 30% to 35% appearing once. The source material was glioma tissue, nonneoplastic brain tissue, or PBMCs (not recorded which). The receptors come from a human donor with low-grade glioma or glioblastoma, undergoing nonglioma brain surgery, or in good health (not recorded which).

This clonotype qualifies as medium-sized. The gene calls are TRBV27 and TRBJ2-7; D uncertain. The CDR3 loop spans 14 amino acids. V shed 4 bases and J shed 2 bases, with 12 bases lying between them. Germline-derived CDR1 and CDR2 are MNHEY and SMNVEV (reference sequence). The CDR3 sequence is CASSWAANAYEQYF. The CDR3 nucleotides read TGTGCCAGCAGTTGGGCCGCCAATGCCTACGAGCAGTACTTC.

Of note for this clonotype: A much larger clonotype is one base distant, so this may be a read error. CDR3 region: CASSSQVGLAGANVLTF. The CDR3 nucleotides read TGTGCCAGCAGTTCACAGGTGGGGCTAGCTGGGGCCAACGTCCTGACTTTC. The chain couples TRBV6-5 to TRBJ2-6, with D tentatively TRBD1 (5 bases). CDR1 and CDR2 from the germline V gene are MNHEY and SVGAGI. V was clipped by 4 bases and J by 2 bases, with 15 bases between them. The CDR3 has 17 residues.

This clonotype was counted many times. This chain joins TRBV19 and TRBJ2-2; D uncertain. Per the germline V gene, CDR1 is LNHDA and CDR2 is SQIVND (reference sequence). The germline V and J ends were trimmed by 4 bases and 6 bases, with 15 bases remaining between them. This CDR3 region has 15 residues. The DNA of the CDR3 is TGTGCCAGTAGTACCCGCCCGACGCGGTCCGGGGAGCTGTTTTTT. Protein: CASSTRPTRSGELFF.

This clonotype is termed medium-sized. This chain uses TRBV3-1 with TRBJ1-1; D call uncertain. This CDR3 has 12 residues. Between the trimmed V and J ends, which lost 6 bases and 9 bases, there was a span of 14 bases. CDR1 and CDR2 from the germline V gene are LGHDT and YNNKEL (reference sequence). This chain's CDR3 is CASRPGEGKAFF. CDR3 nucleotide sequence: TGTGCCAGCAGGCCAGGAGAGGGTAAAGCTTTCTTT.

By sample share, this clonotype is medium-sized (0.01 to 0.1%). The V call is TRBV12-3 or TRBV12-4, the J call TRBJ1-5, with a tentative D call TRBD1 (5 bases). This CDR3 comprises 13 residues. V shed 8 bases and J shed 1 base, with 9 bases lying between them. DNA for the CDR3: TGTGCCAGCTCCAGACAGAGCAATCAGCCCCAGCATTTT. Its protein product is CASSRQSNQPQHF.

This clonotype is classed as medium-sized (0.01 to 0.1%). The gene calls are TRBV15 and TRBJ1-1, with 7 bases matching TRBD1. This CDR3 region has 14 residues. CDR1 and CDR2 from the germline V gene are LNHNV and YYDKDF (reference sequence). J lost 1 base, V lost 9 bases, and 8 bases had no gene match. The CDR3, as DNA: TGTGCCACATCGTCCCGGGACAGGAACACTGAAGCTTTCTTT. Its protein product is CATSSRDRNTEAFF.

The J gene is TRBJ1-1, the V gene TRBV2, with D perhaps matching TRBD1 (5 bases). Trimming removed 0 bases at V and 0 bases at J, with 11 bases between. Germline loops: CDR1 SNHLY, CDR2 FYNNEI. The CDR3 runs to 16 residues. The CDR3 DNA sequence: TGTGCCAGCAGTGAAGCAGGGACCGCTTTGAACACTGAAGCTTTCTTT. Amino acids: CASSEAGTALNTEAFF.

A note on this clonotype: This may stem from a read error, because a much larger clone lies one nucleotide away. The V gene is TRBV4-2, the J gene TRBJ2-1; possibly TRBD1 or TRBD2 for D (5 bases each). Between the trimmed V and J ends, which lost 4 bases and 1 base, there was a span of 11 bases. This CDR3 has 15 amino acids. The germline CDR1 and CDR2 sequences are LGHNA and YNFKEQ. The CDR3, as DNA: TGTGCCAGCAGCCCGGGCGAGGGGTCCTACAATGAGCAGTTCTTC. Translation gives CASSPGEGSYNEQFF.

About this clonotype itself: This may stem from a read error, because a much larger clone lies one nucleotide away. CDR3 sequence reads: CASSKHRGASRNNYGYTF. CDR3 nucleotide sequence: TGCGCCAGCAGCAAACACCGGGGGGCCTCCAGGAATAACTATGGCTACACCTTC. J is TRBJ1-2 and V is TRBV4-1, with a possible D match to TRBD1 (6 bases). Trimming pared 5 bases from V and 1 base from J, leaving 23 bases between. This CDR3 has 18 amino acids. Germline lookup yields CDR1 MGHRA and CDR2 YSYEKL.

Details on this clonotype: Since a much larger clone is just one base distant, this may be a read error. The V gene is TRBV11-2, the J gene TRBJ1-1; tentative D call: TRBD1 (6 bases). The CDR3 extends over 16 amino acids. Per the germline V gene, CDR1 is SGHAT and CDR2 is FQNNGV. This CDR3 reads CASSLGPGHQNTGAFF. CDR3 sequence (DNA): TGTGCCAGCAGCTTGGGCCCGGGACACCAGAACACTGGAGCTTTCTTT.

The V call is TRBV9, the J call TRBJ1-5; D unclear. V was pared by 3 bases and J by 5 bases, with 12 bases between. The CDR3 extends over 14 amino acids. Germline CDR1 is SGDLS and CDR2 is YYNGEE. The CDR3 loop reads CASSATAEYQPQHF. CDR3 nucleotide sequence: TGTGCCAGCAGCGCAACGGCGGAGTATCAGCCCCAGCATTTT.

Details on this clonotype: This may be a read error: a much more frequent sequence differs by one nucleotide. The chain is built from TRBV2 and TRBJ1-1; D gene ambiguous. The CDR3 length is 11 residues. CDR1 is SNHLY and CDR2 is FYNNEI in the germline V gene. The V end lost 4 bases, the J end lost 7 bases, and 7 bases lay between the germline ends. The CDR3 DNA is TGTGCCAGCAGTGGACCAGGTGAAGCTTTCTTT. The encoded protein is CASSGPGEAFF.

The table lists this clonotype with many counts. J is TRBJ2-1 and V is TRBV10-3, with 12 bases aligning to TRBD1. V shed 6 bases, J shed 9 bases, and the junction held 9 bases outside the gene matches. The CDR3 runs to 15 residues. Germline loops: CDR1 ENHRY, CDR2 SYGVKD. As DNA, the CDR3 is TGTGCCATCAGCGGGGACAGGGGGCAGTTGGGTGAGCAGTTCTTC. Translating gives CAISGDRGQLGEQFF.

This rearrangement joins TRBV12-3 or TRBV12-4 to TRBJ1-2, with D possibly TRBD1 on 6 matching bases. CDR3 length: 15 residues. V was shortened by 5 bases and J by 4 bases, with 17 bases between the two germline ends. The CDR3 loop reads CASSHLAGGSYGYTF. DNA for the CDR3: TGTGCCAGCAGTCACCTAGCGGGGGGCAGCTATGGCTACACCTTC.

The chain joins TRBV19 to TRBJ1-1; D is unresolved. Per the germline V gene, CDR1 is LNHDA and CDR2 is SQIVND (reference sequence). Trimming pared 5 bases from V and 9 bases from J, leaving 16 bases between. The CDR3 spans 13 residues. DNA for the CDR3: TGTGCCAGTAGTGTTCTAGGGTGGACTAAAGCTTTCTTT. Translating it yields CASSVLGWTKAFF.

In its sample, this clonotype ranks as large. This chain links TRBV6-1 with TRBJ1-6; 7 bases are a match to TRBD1. The CDR3 extends over 17 amino acids. Germline V gene data show CDR1 as MNHNS and CDR2 as SASEGT. V lost 6 bases and J lost 8; bases outside the gene matches: 16. CDR3 residues: CASRRDSSTGPDSPLHF. CDR3 coding DNA: TGTGCCAGCAGAAGGGACAGCTCGACAGGACCGGATTCACCCCTCCACTTT.

To note about this clonotype: Given a much more abundant clone one base away, this may be a read error. The chain recombines TRBV7-2 with TRBJ2-6, with a possible D match to TRBD1 (5 bases). Germline V gene data show CDR1 as SGHTA and CDR2 as FQGNSA. The CDR3 has 17 residues. The CDR3 region is CASSLATGIPGASVLTF. The CDR3 DNA sequence: TGTGCCAGCAGCTTAGCTACGGGTATCCCTGGGGCCAGCGTCCTGACTTTC.

By its share, this clonotype is medium-sized. V usage is TRBV7-2 and J usage is TRBJ1-3, with D hard to call. CDR1 is SGHTA and CDR2 is FQGNSA in the germline V gene. This CDR3 region has 14 residues. Deletions cut 2 bases from V and 0 bases from J, with 5 bases between. CDR3 coding DNA: TGTGCCAGCAGCTTAAGCAACTCTGGAAACACCATATATTTT. Translation gives CASSLSNSGNTIYF. Based on the CDR3 plus reference TRBV7-2 and TRBJ1-3, the full variable domain is GAGVSQSPSNKVTEKGKDVELRCDPISGHTALYWYRQSLGQGLEFLIYFQGNSAPDKSGLPSDRFSAERTGGSVSTLTIQRTQQEDSAVYLCASSLSNSGNTIYFGEGSWLTVV.

The sample holds one count of this clonotype. This may be a read error: a much more frequent sequence differs by one nucleotide. The chain links TRBV7-2 to TRBJ1-3; no reliable D call. V gave up 3 bases and J gave up 4 bases, with 16 bases separating them. The length of the CDR3 is 16 residues. Per germline, CDR1 SGHTA and CDR2 FQGNSA. The CDR3 DNA reads TGTGCCAGCAGCTTGGAGGTCAAAAGGGAAGGAAACACCATATATTTT. It is translated as CASSLEVKREGNTIYF.

Judged by abundance, this clonotype is medium-sized. The chain joins TRBV19 to TRBJ1-2; 7 positions match TRBD1. The germline V gene encodes CDR1 LNHDA and CDR2 SQIVND (reference sequence). Unmatched junction bases numbered 7, after V lost 5 bases and J lost 4 bases. The length of the CDR3 is 14 residues. The CDR3 here is CASSDRAAGYGYTF. The CDR3 region has the DNA TGTGCCAGTAGTGACAGGGCGGCTGGCTATGGCTACACCTTC. Variable domain in full (rest from reference TRBV19 and TRBJ1-2): DGGITQSPKYLFRKEGQNVTLSCEQNLNHDAMYWYRQDPGQGLRLIYYSQIVNDFQKGDIAEGYSVSREKKESFPLTVTSAQKNPTAFYLCASSDRAAGYGYTFGSGTRLTVV.

This chain connects TRBV27 to TRBJ1-4; D possibly corresponds to TRBD1 (6 bases). CDR1 and CDR2 from the germline V gene are MNHEY and SMNVEV (reference sequence). This CDR3 has 17 amino acids. Trimming took off 2 bases at V and 4 bases at J, with 17 bases between the two ends. CDR3 coding DNA: TGTGCCAGCAGTTTACGAAGAGGGGGGAGTGATAATGAAAAACTGTTTTTT. Translating it yields CASSLRRGGSDNEKLFF. Full variable domain (rest looked up from reference TRBV27 and TRBJ1-4): EAQVTQNPRYLITVTGKKLTVTCSQNMNHEYMSWYRQDPGLGLRQIYYSMNVEVTDKGDVPEGYKVSRKEKRNFPLILESPSPNQTSLYFCASSLRRGGSDNEKLFFGSGTQLSVL.

This clonotype was seen many times. The chain carries TRBV4-2 and TRBJ1-5; D ambiguous. This CDR3 contains 14 residues. Germline CDR1 reads LGHNA; CDR2 reads YNFKEQ. V was shortened by 0 bases and J by 7 bases, with 10 bases between the two germline ends. The CDR3 DNA reads TGTGCCAGCAGCCAAGACGTCCTCCAACAGCCCCAGCATTTT. This encodes CASSQDVLQQPQHF.

This clonotype is judged medium-sized (0.01 to 0.1%). V gene TRBV24-1 combines with J gene TRBJ1-5; perhaps TRBD1 as D (5 bases). Germline CDR1 KGHDR, CDR2 SFDVKD. CDR3 length: 13 amino acids. Between the trimmed V and J ends, which lost 6 bases and 5 bases, there was a span of 10 bases. This CDR3 is CATSQGVYQPQHF. The CDR3 region has the DNA TGTGCCACCAGTCAAGGGGTCTATCAGCCCCAGCATTTT.

By share of the sample, this clonotype is medium-sized. The rearrangement uses TRBV6-6 and TRBJ2-7; 12 nucleotides line up with TRBD2. The trim removed 2 bases at V and 1 base at J, leaving 3 bases unmatched. The germline gives CDR1 MNHNY, CDR2 SVGAGI (reference sequence). The CDR3 has 16 residues. CDR3: CASSYVGTSGSYEQYF. In nucleotides, the CDR3 is TGTGCCAGCAGTTACGTAGGGACTAGCGGGTCCTACGAGCAGTACTTC.

The count of this clonotype is one. Given a much more abundant clone one base away, this may be a read error. V and J are TRBV7-9 and TRBJ2-5; D is perhaps TRBD2 (5 bases). CDR1 and CDR2 from the germline V gene are SEHNR and FQNEAQ (reference sequence). CDR3 length: 14 amino acids. Trimming took off 5 bases at V and 2 bases at J, with 12 bases between the two ends. The CDR3 sequence is CASSPEGGQETQYF. The CDR3 DNA is TGTGCCAGCAGCCCCGAGGGCGGGCAAGAGACCCAGTACTTC.

Concerning this clonotype: A much larger clonotype is one base distant, so this may be a read error. The V and J genes are TRBV19 and TRBJ1-5; no clear D gene. Germline-derived CDR1 and CDR2 are LNHDA and SQIVND (reference sequence). The CDR3 has 13 amino acids. DNA for the CDR3: TGTGCCGGTAGTCCTCGTTCCAGTCAGCCCCAGCATTTT. The encoded protein is CAGSPRSSQPQHF.

Comments on this clonotype: A much larger clone lies a single base off, so this may be a read error. The CDR3 protein is CATSDPGQGDGTQHF. The CDR3 DNA is TGTGCCACCAGTGACCCCGGACAGGGTGACGGGACCCAGCACTTC. The chain combines TRBV24-1 with TRBJ2-5, with 8 bases fitting TRBD1. The CDR3 is 15 residues long. Germline-derived CDR1 and CDR2 are KGHDR and SFDVKD.

Within the sample, this clonotype is medium-sized. V is TRBV27 and J is TRBJ1-2, with a possible D match to TRBD1 (6 bases). The CDR3 extends over 13 amino acids. V was clipped by 6 bases and J by 8 bases, with 16 bases between them. Germline CDR1 MNHEY, CDR2 SMNVEV (reference sequence). CDR3 region: CASSEQGRSGYTF. The DNA for the CDR3 is TGTGCCAGCAGCGAGCAGGGGAGGTCGGGCTACACCTTC.

By share, this clonotype ranks as medium-sized. The chain couples TRBV30 to TRBJ1-1; TRBD1 might be the D (6 bases). The CDR3 is 15 residues long. Between the trimmed V and J ends, which lost 0 bases and 3 bases, there was a span of 14 bases. Per germline, CDR1 GTSNPN and CDR2 SVGIG (reference sequence). The CDR3 DNA is TGTGCCTGGAGTGTACTTCAGGGGTACGACACTGAAGCTTTCTTT. It encodes CAWSVLQGYDTEAFF.